Following are 26 T cell receptor beta chains from one sample sequenced in a study of beta chain features in type 1 diabetes. All of the isolated RNA was reverse transcribed, so expressed TCRB transcripts were sequenced. Profiling relied on immunoSEQ multiplex PCR, and the TCRdb table lists in-frame clones only, not all of them. This sample has about 360,000 clones, with around 12% found just once. The sequenced sample was naive CD4+ T cells from blood. The source of these receptors is a man aged 18 to 30 in good health.

A few counts support this clone. The chain is built from TRBV9 and TRBJ2-5, with unresolved D. CDR1 and CDR2 from the germline V gene are SGDLS and YYNGEE. Trimming stripped 0 bases from V and 1 base from J, with 4 bases between. The CDR3 is 13 amino acids. CDR3 DNA: TGTGCCAGCAGCGTAGGGCCCCAAGAGACCCAGTACTTC. Its protein product is CASSVGPQETQYF.

The genes are TRBV7-6 and TRBJ1-1; 8 bases are a match to TRBD1. Trimming took 4 bases from V and 1 from J; bases not matched to a gene: 8. Germline CDR1 SGHVS, CDR2 FNYEAQ. The CDR3 sequence is 16 residues long. The CDR3 protein is CASSSQGAFGNTEAFF. As DNA, the CDR3 is TGTGCCAGCAGCTCCCAGGGGGCGTTTGGGAACACTGAAGCTTTCTTT. Full variable domain (rest looked up from reference TRBV7-6 and TRBJ1-1): GAGVSQSPRYKVTKRGQDVALRCDPISGHVSLYWYRQALGQGPEFLTYFNYEAQQDKSGLPNDRFSAERPEGSISTLTIQRTEQRDSAMYRCASSSQGAFGNTEAFFGQGTRLTVV.

This clone was picked up a small number of times. The gene calls are TRBV18 and TRBJ2-1; 9 bases agree with TRBD2. The ends lost 5 bases at V and 8 bases at J; junction bases unmatched: 7. Germline CDR1 and CDR2: KGHSH and LQKENI. CDR3 size: 14 residues. The DNA of the CDR3 is TGTGCCAGCTCAACCGGGACTAGCCGGGATGAGCAGTTCTTC. Its protein is CASSTGTSRDEQFF.

This clone was found a few times. The rearrangement joins TRBV6-1 to TRBJ2-7; TRBD1 matches 7 bases. Germline V gene lookup returns CDR1 MNHNS and CDR2 SASEGT. This CDR3 contains 13 residues. Trimming removed 6 bases from V and 1 base from J; junction bases left unmatched: 3. The CDR3 coding sequence is TGTGCCAGCAGCAGGACAGGATCCTACGAGCAGTACTTC. This codes for CASSRTGSYEQYF.

This sequence joins TRBV11-3 and TRBJ2-2, with 9 bases identical to TRBD1. With 4 bases clipped from V and 3 bases from J, the junction kept 3 bases outside the gene matches. The CDR3 has 15 residues. Germline V gene data show CDR1 as SGHNT and CDR2 as YENEEA. Here the CDR3 reads CASSSQGAYTGELFF. Here the CDR3 DNA reads TGTGCCAGCAGCTCACAGGGGGCATACACCGGGGAGCTGTTTTTT.

The V gene is TRBV7-3, the J gene TRBJ2-3, with 7 bases that match TRBD2. CDR1 SGHTA and CDR2 FQGTGA come from the germline V gene. J was trimmed by 5 bases and V by 0 bases; bases with no gene match: 11. The CDR3 runs to 17 residues. CDR3 sequence reads: CASSLTWTPLAGDTQYF. The DNA for the CDR3 is TGTGCCAGCAGCTTAACGTGGACTCCTTTAGCGGGAGATACGCAGTATTTT. Variable domain in full (rest from reference TRBV7-3 and TRBJ2-3): GAGVSQTPSNKVTEKGKYVELRCDPISGHTALYWYRQSLGQGPEFLIYFQGTGAADDSGLPNDRFFAVRPEGSVSTLKIQRTERGDSAVYLCASSLTWTPLAGDTQYFGPGTRLTVL.

In its sample, this clone was seen a few times. The chain employs TRBV5-1 and TRBJ2-5, with 11 bases aligning to TRBD1. Germline loops: CDR1 SGHRS, CDR2 YFSETQ. V shed 0 bases and J 2 bases; nucleotides not matched to a gene: 15. This CDR3 comprises 20 residues. In nucleotides, the CDR3 is TGCGCCAGCAGCTTGGGTCTTGGGGTACTGGGACAGGGGGAACAAGAGACCCAGTACTTC. Translating it yields CASSLGLGVLGQGEQETQYF.

This clone has a handful of counts. The CDR3 bases are TGTGCCAGCAGCGGGGGATCATCTCAGGGACAGCCCCAGCATTTT. Its translation is CASSGGSSQGQPQHF. The chain recombines TRBV9 with TRBJ1-5, with D tentatively TRBD1 (5 bases). V lost 3 bases and J lost 7, with 17 bases in between. The CDR3 has 15 amino acids. Germline CDR1 is SGDLS and CDR2 is YYNGEE.

This clone came up a few times. The V and J genes are TRBV7-6 and TRBJ2-6; D not resolved. Trimming removed 5 bases from V and 0 bases from J, with 5 bases in between. The CDR3 length is 14 residues. Germline loops: CDR1 SGHVS, CDR2 FNYEAQ. Written as DNA, the CDR3 is TGTGCCAGCAGCCAGGACTCTGGGGCCAACGTCCTGACTTTC. It yields the protein CASSQDSGANVLTF.

In its sample, this clone was seen a few times. V gene TRBV4-3 combines with J gene TRBJ2-6; D call uncertain. Germline values: CDR1 LGHNA, CDR2 YSLEER. Trimming cost V 2 bases and J 1 base, with 9 bases left between them. This CDR3 region has 16 residues. The CDR3 sequence: CASSQRGDSGANVLTF. The CDR3, as DNA: TGCGCCAGCAGCCAACGCGGAGATTCTGGGGCCAACGTCCTGACTTTC.

This clone was counted between two and nine times. The CDR3 DNA reads TGTGCCAGCAGCTTTCCCGGGGGGGGTCGGGGCTATGGCTACACCTTC. The encoded protein is CASSFPGGGRGYGYTF. The chain couples TRBV7-2 to TRBJ1-2, with D maybe TRBD1 (5 bases). The CDR3 runs 16 residues. The V end lost 3 bases, the J end lost 4 bases, and 18 bases lay between the germline ends. Germline V gene lookup returns CDR1 SGHTA and CDR2 FQGNSA.

This clone was counted a few times. The V call is TRBV7-2, the J call TRBJ1-5; D unresolved. CDR1 is SGHTA and CDR2 is FQGNSA in the germline V gene. Trimming cost V 1 base and J 3 bases, with 13 bases left between them. The CDR3 has 16 residues. The CDR3 sequence: CASSLGVGALNQPQHF. The CDR3 region has the DNA TGTGCCAGCAGCTTAGGGGTGGGAGCTCTCAATCAGCCCCAGCATTTT.

This clone turned up a few times. V and J are TRBV7-6 and TRBJ2-1; TRBD2 matches at 7 bases. Trimming removed 2 bases from V and 4 bases from J; junction bases left unmatched: 8. Germline CDR1 SGHVS, CDR2 FNYEAQ. This CDR3 region has 16 residues. The CDR3 reads CASSLLQPSGYNEQFF. CDR3 nucleotides: TGTGCCAGCAGCTTACTCCAGCCTAGCGGATACAATGAGCAGTTCTTC.

The chain couples TRBV29-1 to TRBJ2-7, with 8 bases identical to TRBD2. Unmatched junction bases numbered 10, after V lost 2 bases and J lost 4 bases. This CDR3 has 15 amino acids. CDR1 and CDR2 (germline): SQVTM, ANQGSEA. The CDR3 sequence is CSVESRSGRWYEQYF. The CDR3 DNA reads as TGCAGCGTTGAATCAAGGAGCGGGAGATGGTACGAGCAGTACTTC.

This clone occurred a few times. The chain has TRBV2 and TRBJ2-5; D might be TRBD2 (6 bases). The DNA matches TRBJ2-7 better at its end, which makes the J call doubtful. Per germline, CDR1 SNHLY and CDR2 FYNNEI. The CDR3 is 15 residues long. CDR3 amino acids: CASSEGYAGLYEQYF. CDR3 coding DNA: TGTGCCAGCAGTGAAGGGTACGCGGGATTATACGAGCAGTACTTC.

CDR3 protein: CATSAGQPNSGANVLTF. CDR3 DNA: TGTGCCACCAGCGCGGGACAGCCCAACTCTGGGGCCAACGTCCTGACTTTC. This chain connects TRBV15 to TRBJ2-6; the D gene is possibly TRBD1 (7 bases). From germline, CDR1 is LNHNV and CDR2 YYDKDF (reference sequence). This CDR3 spans 17 amino acids. The ends were cut back, 5 bases at V and 0 bases at J, with 14 bases in the middle.

This clone was counted a few times. The chain links TRBV11-2 to TRBJ1-2, with D possibly being TRBD1 (5 bases). Germline CDR1 SGHAT, CDR2 FQNNGV. The CDR3 has 17 amino acids. With 2 bases removed from V and 2 bases from J, the gap between germline ends came to 18 bases. The CDR3 bases are TGTGCCAGCAGCTTATTTGTTCTTAGGGGCAGAAACTATGGCTACACCTTC. Its protein product is CASSLFVLRGRNYGYTF.

The chain employs TRBV7-2 and TRBJ2-5, with 8 bases that match TRBD2. Germline assignment: CDR1 SGHTA and CDR2 FQGNSA. The trim removed 1 base at V and 5 bases at J, leaving 18 bases unmatched. This CDR3 contains 19 residues. CDR3 protein: CASSLGSFRGRMRRETQYF. The CDR3 nucleotides are TGTGCCAGCAGCTTAGGTTCTTTTCGCGGGAGGATGCGGCGGGAGACCCAGTACTTC.

The V call is TRBV19, the J call TRBJ2-1, with 12 positions matching TRBD2. Germline V gene data show CDR1 as LNHDA and CDR2 as SQIVND (reference sequence). CDR3 length equals 13 residues. Trimming removed 8 bases from V and 7 bases from J; junction bases left unmatched: 3. Written as DNA, the CDR3 is TGTGCCAGTCGGACTAGCGGGATTAATGAGCAGTTCTTC. It translates to CASRTSGINEQFF. The full variable domain, its missing parts supplied by reference TRBV19 and TRBJ2-1, is DGGITQSPKYLFRKEGQNVTLSCEQNLNHDAMYWYRQDPGQGLRLIYYSQIVNDFQKGDIAEGYSVSREKKESFPLTVTSAQKNPTAFYLCASRTSGINEQFFGPGTRLTVL.

The chain combines TRBV28 with TRBJ2-1, with D perhaps matching TRBD1 (6 bases). The CDR3 loop spans 12 amino acids. The germline gives CDR1 MDHEN, CDR2 SYDVKM. Trimming pared 6 bases from V and 11 bases from J, leaving 14 bases between. The CDR3 region is CASSQDRVKQFF. As DNA, the CDR3 is TGTGCCAGCAGCCAGGACAGAGTGAAGCAGTTCTTC.

This sequence joins TRBV6-6 and TRBJ2-7; D gene uncertain. V shed 6 bases and J shed 2 bases, with 17 bases lying between them. This CDR3 has 15 residues. Germline V gene lookup returns CDR1 MNHNY and CDR2 SVGAGI (reference sequence). Written as DNA, the CDR3 is TGTGCCAGCAGCCCTGCACTGATTCATGCCTACGAGCAGTACTTC. Translating gives CASSPALIHAYEQYF.

A few counts support this clone. The chain couples TRBV5-1 to TRBJ2-4, with TRBD2 matching 8 bases. The J segment lost 3 bases and the V segment lost 0 bases, leaving 8 bases of the junction unmatched. The CDR3 has 17 amino acids. Germline CDR1 is SGHRS and CDR2 is YFSETQ. The CDR3 is CASSLEPGGPHKNIQYF. CDR3 coding DNA: TGCGCCAGCAGCTTGGAGCCGGGGGGGCCCCACAAAAACATTCAGTACTTC.

This clone was seen only a few times. The genes are TRBV6-5 and TRBJ2-3; TRBD2 agrees at 12 bases. The germline V gene encodes CDR1 MNHEY and CDR2 SVGAGI. The CDR3 sequence is 15 residues long. Trimming cost V 10 bases and J 5 bases; bases outside gene matches: 10. The CDR3 region is CAIRGLAGGGDTQYF. CDR3 DNA sequence: TGTGCCATCCGGGGACTAGCGGGCGGCGGAGATACGCAGTATTTT.

This clone was counted only a few times. J is TRBJ2-7 and V is TRBV15, with a tentative D call TRBD1 (6 bases). Germline CDR1 LNHNV, CDR2 YYDKDF (reference sequence). This CDR3 comprises 13 residues. Trimming took off 3 bases at V and 7 bases at J, with 13 bases between the two ends. CDR3: CATSREIDREQYF. CDR3 bases: TGTGCCACCAGCAGGGAAATCGACAGGGAGCAGTACTTC. Combining the CDR3 with reference TRBV15 and TRBJ2-7 gives the whole variable domain DAMVIQNPRYQVTQFGKPVTLSCSQTLNHNVMYWYQQKSSQAPKLLFHYYDKDFNNEADTPDNFQSRRPNTSFCFLDIRSPGLGDTAMYLCATSREIDREQYFGPGTRLTVT.

This chain links TRBV7-9 with TRBJ1-2, with 7 positions matching TRBD1. Trimming cost V 0 bases and J 8 bases; bases outside gene matches: 9. Germline lookup yields CDR1 SEHNR and CDR2 FQNEAQ (reference sequence). The CDR3 loop spans 15 amino acids. The CDR3 bases are TGTGCCAGCAGCTTAGCGCGACAGGGAGAAGGGGGCTACACCTTC. Its protein product is CASSLARQGEGGYTF.

This clone turned up a few times. The CDR3: CAWGRDSGNTIYF. DNA of the CDR3: TGTGCCTGGGGTAGAGACTCTGGAAACACCATATATTTT. The J gene is TRBJ1-3, the V gene TRBV30; D remains unclear. Per the germline V gene, CDR1 is GTSNPN and CDR2 is SVGIG (reference sequence). Deletions cut 5 bases from V and 0 bases from J, with 8 bases between. This CDR3 spans 13 amino acids.